This T cell receptor (beta chain) was identified during a study of T cell repertoires in ileal Crohn's disease. Time point in this sample: neoterminal ileum biopsy at postoperative endoscopy, about 6 months after surgery. TCRdb's copy holds only in-frame clones and misses some; the assay was immunoSEQ multiplex PCR. This sample yields roughly 20,000 clones, of which about three quarters are seen a single time; over 3.5% belongs to the top ten. Germline CDR1 reads GTSNPN; CDR2 reads SVGIG (reference sequence). Trimming removed 6 bases at V and 1 base at J, with 8 bases between. The CDR3 totals 12 residues.

This receptor was identified in an adult with Crohn's disease. The rearrangement uses TRBV30 and TRBJ2-3; a weak D match, TRBD2 (6 bases). Sequencing was carried out using ileal tissue. DNA for the CDR3: TGTGCCTGCGGGACTGGCACAGATACGCAGTATTTT. Protein sequence: CACGTGTDTQYF.